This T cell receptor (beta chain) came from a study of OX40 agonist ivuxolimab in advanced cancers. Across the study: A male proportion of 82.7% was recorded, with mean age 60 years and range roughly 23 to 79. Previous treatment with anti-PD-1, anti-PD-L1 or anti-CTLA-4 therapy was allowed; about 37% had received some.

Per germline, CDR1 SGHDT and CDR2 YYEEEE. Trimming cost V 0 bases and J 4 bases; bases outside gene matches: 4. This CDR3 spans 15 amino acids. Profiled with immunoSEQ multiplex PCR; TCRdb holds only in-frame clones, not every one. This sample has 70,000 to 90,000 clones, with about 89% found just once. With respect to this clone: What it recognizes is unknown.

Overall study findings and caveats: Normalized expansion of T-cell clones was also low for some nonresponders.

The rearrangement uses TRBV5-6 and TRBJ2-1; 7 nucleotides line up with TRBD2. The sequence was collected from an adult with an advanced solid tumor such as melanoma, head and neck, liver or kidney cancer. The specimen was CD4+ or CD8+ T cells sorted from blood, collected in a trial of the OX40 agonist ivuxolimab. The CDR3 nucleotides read TGTGCCAGCAGCTTGGTGTCTAGCGGATACAATGAGCAGTTCTTC. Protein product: CASSLVSSGYNEQFF.